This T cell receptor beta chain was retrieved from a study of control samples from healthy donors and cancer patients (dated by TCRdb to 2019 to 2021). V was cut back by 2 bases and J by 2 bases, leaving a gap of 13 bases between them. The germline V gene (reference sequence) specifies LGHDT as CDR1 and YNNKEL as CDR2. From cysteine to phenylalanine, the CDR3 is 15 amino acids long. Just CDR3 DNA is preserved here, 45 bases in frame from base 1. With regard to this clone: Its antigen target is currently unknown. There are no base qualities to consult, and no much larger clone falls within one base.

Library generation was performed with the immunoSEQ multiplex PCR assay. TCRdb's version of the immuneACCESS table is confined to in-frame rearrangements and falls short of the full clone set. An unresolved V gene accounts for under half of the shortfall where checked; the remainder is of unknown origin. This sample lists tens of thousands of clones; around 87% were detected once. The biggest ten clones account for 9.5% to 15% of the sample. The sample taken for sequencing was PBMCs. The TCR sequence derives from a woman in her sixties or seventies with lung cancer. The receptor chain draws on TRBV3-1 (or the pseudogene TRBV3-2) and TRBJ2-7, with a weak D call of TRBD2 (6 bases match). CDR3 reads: CASSQRSAGPYEQYF. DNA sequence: TGTGCCAGCAGCCAAAGGTCAGCGGGTCCCTACGAGCAGTACTTC.